Listed here are 3 T cell receptor beta chains from one sample, sequenced in a study of PD-1 blockade in classical Hodgkin lymphoma. Sequencing was performed with immunoSEQ multiplex PCR; in TCRdb, only in-frame clones are kept and a portion is missing. This table has roughly 42,000 clones, roughly 69% appearing once. The time point denotes: cycle 4 day 1 (C4D1), after about 6 weeks of nivolumab. Every patient was affected by relapse after autologous stem cell transplantation, while exposure to brentuximab vedotin was not uniform. The material was peripheral blood mononuclear cells (PBMCs), obtained before the fourth cycle of nivolumab. These receptors all stem from a human donor with classical Hodgkin lymphoma.

Only a few counts were recorded for this clone. The V and J genes are TRBV7-6 and TRBJ2-7, with no clear D. V was pared by 5 bases and J by 2 bases, with 7 bases between. This CDR3 spans 12 amino acids. The V gene's germline CDR1 is SGHVS and CDR2 FNYEAQ. The CDR3 nucleotides are TGTGCCAGCAGCCCAGGAACCTACGAGCAGTACTTC. Encoded protein: CASSPGTYEQYF.

This clone rates as medium-sized. This chain links TRBV7-9 with TRBJ2-3; 9 bases fit TRBD2. The CDR3 consists of 19 residues. J lost 0 bases, V lost 1 base, and 11 bases had no gene match. Germline V lookup: CDR1 SEHNR, CDR2 FQNEAQ (reference sequence). The CDR3 reads CASSLVRGSGGISTDTQYF. For the CDR3, the DNA is TGTGCCAGCAGCTTAGTTCGGGGGAGCGGGGGGATAAGCACAGATACGCAGTATTTT.

CDR3 DNA: TGTGCCATCAGTGAGTCGAACTCTGGAAACACCATATATTTT. The encoded protein is CAISESNSGNTIYF. The chain employs TRBV10-3 and TRBJ1-3; D uncertain. Looked up from germline, CDR1 is ENHRY and CDR2 is SYGVKD. Trimming cost V 0 bases and J 0 bases, with 3 bases left between them. There are 14 residues in the CDR3.